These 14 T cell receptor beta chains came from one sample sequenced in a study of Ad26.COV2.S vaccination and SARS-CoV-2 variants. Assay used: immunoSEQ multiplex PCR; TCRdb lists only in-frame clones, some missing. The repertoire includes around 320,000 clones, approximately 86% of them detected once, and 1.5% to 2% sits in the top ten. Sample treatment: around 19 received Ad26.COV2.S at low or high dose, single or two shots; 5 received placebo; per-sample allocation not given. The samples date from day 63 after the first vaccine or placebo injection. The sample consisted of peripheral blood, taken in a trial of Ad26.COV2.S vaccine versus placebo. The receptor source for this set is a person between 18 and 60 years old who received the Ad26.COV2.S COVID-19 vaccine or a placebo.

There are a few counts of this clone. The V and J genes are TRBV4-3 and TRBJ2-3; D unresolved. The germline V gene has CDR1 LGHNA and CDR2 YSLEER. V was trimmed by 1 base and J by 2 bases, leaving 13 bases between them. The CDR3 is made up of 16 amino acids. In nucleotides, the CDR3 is TGCGCCAGCAGCCAAGTAGCCAGATCTCCCACAGATACGCAGTATTTT. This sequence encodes CASSQVARSPTDTQYF.

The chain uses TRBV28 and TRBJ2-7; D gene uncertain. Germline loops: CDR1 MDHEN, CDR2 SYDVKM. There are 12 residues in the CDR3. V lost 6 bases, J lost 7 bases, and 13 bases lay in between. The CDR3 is CASSPSVGEQYF. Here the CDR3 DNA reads TGTGCCAGCAGCCCCTCGGTGGGGGAGCAGTACTTC.

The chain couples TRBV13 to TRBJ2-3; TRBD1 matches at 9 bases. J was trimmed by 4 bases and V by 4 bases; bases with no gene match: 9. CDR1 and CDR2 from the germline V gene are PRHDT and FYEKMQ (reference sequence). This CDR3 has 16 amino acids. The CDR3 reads CASSWTTGGSADTQYF. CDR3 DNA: TGTGCCAGCAGCTGGACGACAGGGGGGAGCGCAGATACGCAGTATTTT.

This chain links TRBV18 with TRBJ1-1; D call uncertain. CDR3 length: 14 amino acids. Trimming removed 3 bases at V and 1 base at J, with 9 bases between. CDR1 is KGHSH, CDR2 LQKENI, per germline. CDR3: CASSPRQENTEAFF. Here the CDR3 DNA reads TGTGCCAGCTCACCGAGGCAGGAGAACACTGAAGCTTTCTTT.

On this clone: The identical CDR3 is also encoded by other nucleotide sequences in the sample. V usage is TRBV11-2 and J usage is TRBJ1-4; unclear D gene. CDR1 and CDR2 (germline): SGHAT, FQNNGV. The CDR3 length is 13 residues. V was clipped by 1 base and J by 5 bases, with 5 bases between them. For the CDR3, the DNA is TGTGCCAGCAGCTTAGGGAGAAATGAAAAACTGTTTTTT. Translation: CASSLGRNEKLFF.

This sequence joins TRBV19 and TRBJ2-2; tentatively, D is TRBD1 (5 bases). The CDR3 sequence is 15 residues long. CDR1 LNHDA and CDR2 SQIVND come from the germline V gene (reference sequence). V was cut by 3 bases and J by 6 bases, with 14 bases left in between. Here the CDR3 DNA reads TGTGCCAGTAGTATCCCACCAGGGAATCCCGGGGAGCTGTTTTTT. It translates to CASSIPPGNPGELFF.

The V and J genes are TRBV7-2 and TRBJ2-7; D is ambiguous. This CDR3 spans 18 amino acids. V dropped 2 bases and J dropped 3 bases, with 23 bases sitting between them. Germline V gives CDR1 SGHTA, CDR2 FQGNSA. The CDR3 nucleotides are TGTGCCAGCAGCTTAAGCACCTTAAGCCATGGCCCGAACTACGAGCAGTACTTC. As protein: CASSLSTLSHGPNYEQYF.

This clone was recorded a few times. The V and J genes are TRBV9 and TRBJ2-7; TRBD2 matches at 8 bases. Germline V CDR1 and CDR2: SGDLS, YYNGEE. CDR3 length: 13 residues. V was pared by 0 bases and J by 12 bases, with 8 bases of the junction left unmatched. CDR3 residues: CASSVAGSGDLYF. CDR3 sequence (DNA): TGTGCCAGCAGCGTAGCTGGTAGCGGGGACTTGTACTTC.

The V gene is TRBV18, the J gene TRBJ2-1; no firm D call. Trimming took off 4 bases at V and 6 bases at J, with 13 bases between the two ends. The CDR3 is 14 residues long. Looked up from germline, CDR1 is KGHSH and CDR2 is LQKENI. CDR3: CASSRSGSLNEQFF. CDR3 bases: TGTGCCAGCTCACGATCGGGCTCACTCAATGAGCAGTTCTTC.

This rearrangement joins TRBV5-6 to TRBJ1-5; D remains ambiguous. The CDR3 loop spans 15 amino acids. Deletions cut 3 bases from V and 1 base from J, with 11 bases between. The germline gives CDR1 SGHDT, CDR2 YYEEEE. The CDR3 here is CASSYFGLSNQPQHF. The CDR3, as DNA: TGTGCCAGCAGCTACTTCGGGTTGAGCAATCAGCCCCAGCATTTT. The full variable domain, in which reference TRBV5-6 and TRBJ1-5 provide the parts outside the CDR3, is DAGVTQSPTHLIKTRGQQVTLRCSPKSGHDTVSWYQQALGQGPQFIFQYYEEEERQRGNFPDRFSGHQFPNYSSELNVNALLLGDSALYLCASSYFGLSNQPQHFGDGTRLSIL.

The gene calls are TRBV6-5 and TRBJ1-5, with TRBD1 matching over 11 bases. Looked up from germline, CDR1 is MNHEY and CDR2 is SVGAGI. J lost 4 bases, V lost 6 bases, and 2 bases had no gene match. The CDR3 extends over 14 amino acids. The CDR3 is CASSWDRGNQPQHF. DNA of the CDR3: TGTGCCAGCAGCTGGGACAGGGGGAATCAGCCCCAGCATTTT.

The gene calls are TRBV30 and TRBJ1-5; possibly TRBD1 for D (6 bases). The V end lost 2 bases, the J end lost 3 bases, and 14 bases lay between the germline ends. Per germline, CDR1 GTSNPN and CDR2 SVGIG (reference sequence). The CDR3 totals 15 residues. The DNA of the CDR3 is TGTGCCTGGAGTACAGGGTTGGCGGACAATCAGCCCCAGCATTTT. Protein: CAWSTGLADNQPQHF.

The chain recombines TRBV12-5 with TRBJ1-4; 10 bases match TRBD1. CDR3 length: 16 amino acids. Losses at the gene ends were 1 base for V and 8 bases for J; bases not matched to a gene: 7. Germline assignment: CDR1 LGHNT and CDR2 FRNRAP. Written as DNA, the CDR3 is TGTGCTAGTGGTTTGGGACGGACAGGGGGGGAGGAAAAACTGTTTTTT. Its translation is CASGLGRTGGEEKLFF. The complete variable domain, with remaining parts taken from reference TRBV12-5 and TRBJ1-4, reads DARVTQTPRHKVTEMGQEVTMRCQPILGHNTVFWYRQTMMQGLELLAYFRNRAPLDDSGMPKDRFSAEMPDATLATLKIQPSEPRDSAVYFCASGLGRTGGEEKLFFGSGTQLSVL.

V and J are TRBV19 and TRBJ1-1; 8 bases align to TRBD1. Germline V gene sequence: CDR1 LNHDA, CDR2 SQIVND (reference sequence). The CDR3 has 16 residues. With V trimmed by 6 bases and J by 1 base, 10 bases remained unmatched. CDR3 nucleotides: TGTGCCAGTAGCGAAGGGACAGGAATACGGAACACTGAAGCTTTCTTT. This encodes CASSEGTGIRNTEAFF. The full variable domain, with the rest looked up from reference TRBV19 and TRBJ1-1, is DGGITQSPKYLFRKEGQNVTLSCEQNLNHDAMYWYRQDPGQGLRLIYYSQIVNDFQKGDIAEGYSVSREKKESFPLTVTSAQKNPTAFYLCASSEGTGIRNTEAFFGQGTRLTVV.